Presented here are 22 T cell receptor beta chains from one specimen sequenced in a study of blood T cell repertoires in COVID-19. Clones were sequenced by immunoSEQ multiplex PCR, and TCRdb holds only the in-frame ones, with some missing. The data show about 71,000 clones, with approximately 90% seen just once and roughly 0.78% held by the top ten. Sequenced material: peripheral blood. These receptors all stem from a woman aged 80 or over with acute or convalescent COVID-19.

V is TRBV7-7 and J is TRBJ2-1, with TRBD2 as a possible D gene (6 bases). The CDR3 extends over 13 amino acids. From germline, CDR1 is SSHAT and CDR2 FNYEAQ (reference sequence). V gave up 6 bases and J gave up 7 bases, with 13 bases separating them. CDR3 coding DNA: TGTGCCAGCAGAGCAAATGGAGGGAATGAGCAGTTCTTC. Its translation: CASRANGGNEQFF.

V usage is TRBV10-1 and J usage is TRBJ2-1, with 9 positions matching TRBD1. V shed 3 bases, J shed 1 base, and the junction held 4 bases outside the gene matches. The CDR3 runs 16 residues. Germline assignment: CDR1 WNHNN and CDR2 SYGVQD (reference sequence). Here the CDR3 DNA reads TGCGCCAGCAGTGACCACAGGGGGCGATCCTACAATGAGCAGTTCTTC. The encoded protein is CASSDHRGRSYNEQFF.

The genes are TRBV2 and TRBJ1-5, with 7 positions matching TRBD1. Losses at the gene ends were 3 bases for V and 11 bases for J; bases not matched to a gene: 10. CDR3 length equals 14 residues. Germline loops: CDR1 SNHLY, CDR2 FYNNEI. This CDR3 reads CASSETGHRGAQHF. The CDR3 region has the DNA TGTGCCAGCAGTGAGACAGGGCACCGAGGGGCCCAGCATTTT. Full variable domain (rest looked up from reference TRBV2 and TRBJ1-5): EPEVTQTPSHQVTQMGQEVILRCVPISNHLYFYWYRQILGQKVEFLVSFYNNEISEKSEIFDDQFSVERPDGSNFTLKIRSTKLEDSAMYFCASSETGHRGAQHFGDGTRLSIL.

This chain joins TRBV5-6 and TRBJ1-5; TRBD1 might be the D (6 bases). The CDR3 contains 17 residues. V was clipped by 4 bases and J by 0 bases, with 17 bases between them. The germline V gene has CDR1 SGHDT and CDR2 YYEEEE. For the CDR3, the DNA is TGTGCCAGCAGCGTTGGGACACACTCCTTTAGCAATCAGCCCCAGCATTTT. Protein product: CASSVGTHSFSNQPQHF.

V is TRBV11-2 and J is TRBJ1-2; D gene ambiguous. The CDR3 length is 14 residues. V was trimmed by 5 bases and J by 2 bases, leaving 12 bases between them. Germline CDR1 and CDR2: SGHAT and FQNNGV. As DNA, the CDR3 is TGTGCCAGCAGCCGTCCGACAAACAACTATGGCTACACCTTC. Its translation is CASSRPTNNYGYTF.

This chain uses TRBV5-1 with TRBJ1-2; 7 bases line up with TRBD1. V lost 4 bases to trimming and J lost 4 bases; unmatched junction nucleotides: 7. CDR1 and CDR2 from the germline V gene are SGHRS and YFSETQ. The CDR3 has 14 amino acids. The CDR3 loop reads CASSLDRAFYGYTF. Written as DNA, the CDR3 is TGCGCCAGCAGCCTTGACAGGGCTTTCTATGGCTACACCTTC.

As for this clone: At one end the junction does not follow the germline gene, possibly because of a read error. The chain has TRBV5-1 and TRBJ1-6; D perhaps matches TRBD1 (5 bases). The CDR3 has 14 residues. Germline CDR1 is SGHRS and CDR2 is YFSETQ. In nucleotides, the CDR3 is TGCGCCAGCCGCTTGGGACGGGAGAGTTCACCCCTCCACTTT. Protein sequence: CASRLGRESSPLHF.

The V and J genes are TRBV10-3 and TRBJ2-3; 9 nucleotides agree with TRBD2. The CDR3 consists of 15 residues. Germline-derived CDR1 and CDR2 are ENHRY and SYGVKD. The V gene end was trimmed by 6 bases and the J gene end by 2 bases; junction bases not matched to a gene: 6. The CDR3 sequence: CAISQTSGNTDTQYF. The CDR3 nucleotides read TGTGCCATCAGCCAGACTAGCGGAAACACAGATACGCAGTATTTT.

The V call is TRBV10-3, the J call TRBJ1-2, with D possibly being TRBD1 (6 bases). The CDR3 covers 15 residues. Trimming removed 3 bases at V and 4 bases at J, with 15 bases between. Germline CDR1 ENHRY, CDR2 SYGVKD. The CDR3 DNA reads as TGTGCCATCAGTGACCCTCGACAGGCGGGCTATGGCTACACCTTC. It codes for CAISDPRQAGYGYTF.

The genes are TRBV2 and TRBJ1-2; no definite D call. Germline V lookup: CDR1 SNHLY, CDR2 FYNNEI. The V gene lost 1 base and the J gene lost 8 bases, with 5 bases spanning the gap. The CDR3 is made up of 11 amino acids. CDR3 residues: CASSEDGGYTF. The CDR3 DNA reads TGTGCCAGCAGTGAAGACGGGGGCTACACCTTC.

The rearrangement uses TRBV5-4 and TRBJ2-7; maybe TRBD1 (6 bases). CDR1 SGHNT and CDR2 YYREEE come from the germline V gene (reference sequence). The CDR3 spans 15 residues. Trimming took off 4 bases at V and 4 bases at J, with 18 bases between the two ends. The CDR3 DNA sequence: TGTGCCAGCAGCCTTGCGGCAGGGGATCGGTACGAGCAGTACTTC. Protein product: CASSLAAGDRYEQYF.

This clone was seen once. The chain couples TRBV3-1 (or the pseudogene TRBV3-2) to TRBJ2-1; TRBD1 might be the D (6 bases). The germline gives CDR1 LGHDT, CDR2 YNNKEL (reference sequence). There are 14 residues in the CDR3. Deletions cut 3 bases from V and 8 bases from J, with 14 bases between. CDR3 sequence (DNA): TGTGCCAGCAGCCACAGGACAGATACCGATGAGCAGTTCTTC. Residues: CASSHRTDTDEQFF.

V is TRBV5-6 and J is TRBJ1-1, with D tentatively TRBD1 (6 bases). From germline, CDR1 is SGHDT and CDR2 YYEEEE. This CDR3 is built from 14 residues. The V end was cut by 1 base, the J end by 5 bases, with 12 bases between. CDR3: CASSLTGPGTEAFF. DNA of the CDR3: TGTGCCAGCAGCTTGACAGGGCCGGGGACTGAAGCTTTCTTT.

The chain employs TRBV24-1 and TRBJ1-1, with 7 positions matching TRBD1. With 2 bases clipped from V and 11 bases from J, the junction kept 10 bases outside the gene matches. The CDR3 has 14 amino acids. Germline loops: CDR1 KGHDR, CDR2 SFDVKD. For the CDR3, the DNA is TGTGCCACCAGTGATTCAACAGGGGTTCCTCGGGCTTTCTTT. Protein: CATSDSTGVPRAFF.

This clone was recorded only once. This chain joins TRBV28 and TRBJ1-4; D is unresolved. Germline-derived CDR1 and CDR2 are MDHEN and SYDVKM. There are 16 residues in the CDR3. V shed 5 bases and J shed 0 bases, with 13 bases lying between them. The CDR3 sequence is CASSPAGGTTNEKLFF. The CDR3 DNA reads as TGTGCCAGCAGTCCTGCTGGCGGCACAACTAATGAAAAACTGTTTTTT.

The gene calls are TRBV6-6 and TRBJ1-3; no firm D call. Trimming took off 6 bases at V and 2 bases at J, with 8 bases between the two ends. CDR3 length: 13 amino acids. Per the germline V gene, CDR1 is MNHNY and CDR2 is SVGAGI (reference sequence). CDR3 residues: CASRGTPGNTIYF. The CDR3 bases are TGTGCCAGCAGGGGCACCCCTGGAAACACCATATATTTT.

The chain combines TRBV10-3 with TRBJ2-7, with D tentatively TRBD1 (6 bases). The ends were cut back, 7 bases at V and 5 bases at J, with 18 bases in the middle. The CDR3 contains 14 residues. The germline V gene encodes CDR1 ENHRY and CDR2 SYGVKD. CDR3: CAITPGRGTHEQYF. The CDR3 nucleotides are TGTGCCATCACCCCCGGCAGGGGTACCCACGAGCAGTACTTC.

The chain recombines TRBV6-5 with TRBJ1-5; TRBD1 agrees at 7 bases. Germline V lookup: CDR1 MNHEY, CDR2 SVGAGI. The V gene end was trimmed by 6 bases and the J gene end by 5 bases; junction bases not matched to a gene: 1. This CDR3 region has 12 residues. CDR3 sequence reads: CASRTGYQPQHF. In nucleotides, the CDR3 is TGTGCCAGCAGGACAGGGTATCAGCCCCAGCATTTT.

The chain is built from TRBV10-3 and TRBJ2-7; D might be TRBD2 (6 bases). This CDR3 has 13 residues. Germline CDR1 and CDR2: ENHRY and SYGVKD. The V end was cut by 10 bases, the J end by 0 bases, with 13 bases between. The CDR3 protein is CATGESHSYEQYF. CDR3 coding DNA: TGTGCCACGGGGGAGTCCCACTCCTACGAGCAGTACTTC.

CDR3 nucleotide sequence: TGCGCCAGCAGCGAAAGACAGGGGGGTTACAATGAGCAGTTCTTC. Translation gives CASSERQGGYNEQFF. V is TRBV4-1 and J is TRBJ2-1, with 9 bases fitting TRBD1. V gave up 5 bases and J gave up 4 bases; unmatched junction bases: 6. The CDR3 is 15 residues long. Germline V lookup: CDR1 MGHRA, CDR2 YSYEKL.

This chain links TRBV6-2 or TRBV6-3 with TRBJ1-5, with D perhaps matching TRBD1 (5 bases). CDR1 is MNHEY, CDR2 SVGEGT, per germline. This CDR3 is 15 amino acids long. Trimming removed 2 bases at V and 4 bases at J, with 12 bases between. The CDR3 bases are TGTGCCAGCAGTTACAGTCGCGGGGCAAATCAGCCCCAGCATTTT. Protein sequence: CASSYSRGANQPQHF.

The rearrangement links TRBV19 to TRBJ1-1, with a tentative D call TRBD1 (5 bases). There are 13 residues in the CDR3. CDR1 and CDR2 from the germline V gene are LNHDA and SQIVND (reference sequence). V lost 3 bases and J lost 4, with 9 bases in between. The CDR3 nucleotides read TGTGCCAGTAGTATGCCAGGGTCCACTGAAGCTTTCTTT. It encodes CASSMPGSTEAFF.